These T cell receptor beta chains were read from a single sample in a study of identical twins. Each CDR3 protein is one row after TCRdb ran MiXCR on the 5' RACE reads. The data hold 200,000 to 300,000 distinct CDR3 sequences, with about 12% observed a single time. These data were likewise used in another study, on yellow fever vaccine responses in identical twins.

Input material: memory (CD45RO+) T cells sorted from blood. The receptor set was obtained from a woman under 30 in good health. Both conserved end residues are part of each CDR3. D genes are given only for firm matches. Expanded clones are given a class, and other clones once, few, many or no size at all.

>TRBV5-1|TRBJ2-5|NA|NA
TGCGCCAGCAGCTTGTCGCCCAAAGAGACCCAGTACTTC
CASSLSPKETQYF
>TRBV20-1|TRBJ2-7|NA|NA
TGCAGTGCTAGAATTGCCGGGCCTGAGCAGAACTTC
CSARIAGPEQNF
>TRBV7-9|TRBJ1-1|NA|few
TGTGCCAGCAGCTTAATCGAGGGGCGATACACTGAAGCTTTCTTT
CASSLIEGRYTEAFF
>TRBV29-1|TRBJ1-1|NA|NA
TGCAGCGTTGGCGTCGGGGGCGCGTTTACTGAAGCTTTCTTT
CSVGVGGAFTEAFF
>TRBV6-5|TRBJ1-4|NA|NA
TGTGCCAGCAGTTACTCGTTTCCGGGGGCAACTAATGAAAAACTGTTTTTT
CASSYSFPGATNEKLFF
>TRBV10-3|TRBJ1-6|TRBD1|NA
TGTGCCATCAGTGAGTCTAGGACAGGGGGATCACCCCTCCACTTT
CAISESRTGGSPLHF
>TRBV12-3/TRBV12-4|TRBJ2-5|TRBD2|NA
TGTGCCAGCAGTGTACTAGCGGGGGCTGAGACCCAGTACTTC
CASSVLAGAETQYF
>TRBV7-9|TRBJ2-1|NA|NA
TGTGCCAGCAGCTTAAGCTTGTACAATGAGCAGTTCTTC
CASSLSLYNEQFF
>TRBV7-8|TRBJ1-1|NA|many
TGTGCCAGCAGCTTAGCTGAGAGGAACACTGAAGCTTTCTTT
CASSLAERNTEAFF
>TRBV7-9|TRBJ2-2|NA|many
TGTGCCAGCAGGCTTCCGGGGGCCGGGGAGCTGTTTTTT
CASRLPGAGELFF
>TRBV2|TRBJ2-3|NA|few
TGTGCCAGCAGGTTGCTAGGATGGGCAGATACGCAGTATTTT
CASRLLGWADTQYF
>TRBV5-1|TRBJ2-7|TRBD2|NA
TGCGCCAGCAGCTTGGGGGCTAGCGGGAGTCACGAGCAGTACTTC
CASSLGASGSHEQYF
>TRBV6-1|TRBJ2-7|TRBD1|NA
TGTGCCAGCAGCCCGGGACAGTCGAGCTCCTACGAGCAGTACTTC
CASSPGQSSSYEQYF
>TRBV20-1|TRBJ2-1|TRBD1|few
TGCAGTGCTCCGAACCAGGGGGCTGAGCAGTTCTTC
CSAPNQGAEQFF
>TRBV12-3/TRBV12-4|TRBJ1-6|NA|many
TGTGCCAGCAGCCGACTACAGAGCCAGAACTCACCCCTCCACTTT
CASSRLQSQNSPLHF
>TRBV7-2|TRBJ2-4|NA|few
TGTGCCAGCAGCCCCAGGGATCGGGTTGACAAAAACATTCAGTACTTC
CASSPRDRVDKNIQYF
>TRBV11-2|TRBJ2-1|NA|many
TGTGCCAGCAGCCAAGTCGGGGGGCCCTACAATGAGCAGTTCTTC
CASSQVGGPYNEQFF
>TRBV4-2|TRBJ2-3|TRBD2|few
TGTGCCAGCAGCCAAGAGCGGGGGGCCGGGGCAGATACGCAGTATTTT
CASSQERGAGADTQYF
>TRBV4-1|TRBJ2-7|TRBD1|NA
TGCGCCAGCAGCCAAGAAGGGACAGGGGGCGAGCAGTACTTC
CASSQEGTGGEQYF
>TRBV3-1|TRBJ2-2|NA|many
TGTGCCAGCAGCCAAGCAGGGAACACCGGGGAGCTGTTTTTT
CASSQAGNTGELFF
>TRBV7-8|TRBJ2-3|TRBD2|NA
TGTGCCAGCAGCTTAGATGGGACTAGGGGGGGGGATACGCAGTATTTT
CASSLDGTRGGDTQYF
>TRBV24-1|TRBJ2-5|TRBD2|NA
TGTGCCACCACTCCGCGGGGGAGTGAAGAGACCCAGTACTTC
CATTPRGSEETQYF
>TRBV5-1|TRBJ2-3|NA|NA
TGCGCCAGCAGCTCGGGGGTCGCAACGCCCGCAGATACGCAGTATTTT
CASSSGVATPADTQYF
>TRBV29-1|TRBJ1-2|NA|NA
TGCAGCGCCCTTGGGGGGATCCACTATGGCTACACCTTC
CSALGGIHYGYTF
>TRBV6-5|TRBJ2-6|TRBD2|few
TGTGCCAGCAGTTACTCGATTAGCGGGGACTCTGGGGCCAACGTCCTGACTTTC
CASSYSISGDSGANVLTF
>TRBV7-9|TRBJ2-5|TRBD1|few
TGTGCCAGCAGCTCCACAGGGGCAGAGACCCAGTACTTC
CASSSTGAETQYF
>TRBV12-3/TRBV12-4|TRBJ2-1|NA|many
TGTGCCAGCAGTAATGATACAGGGTACCATGAGCAGTTCTTC
CASSNDTGYHEQFF
>TRBV5-1|TRBJ2-1|TRBD2|NA
TGCGCCAGCAGCCTCCTGGGGAGCGGGGATATCTATGAGCAGTTCTTC
CASSLLGSGDIYEQFF
>TRBV28|TRBJ2-1|TRBD2|few
TGTGCCACTAGCGGACCATACAATGAGCAGTTCTTC
CATSGPYNEQFF
>TRBV7-2|TRBJ2-1|TRBD2|few
TGTGCCAGCAGCTCGACCGGGACTAGCGGGTCGGAAGAGCAGTTCTTC
CASSSTGTSGSEEQFF
>TRBV25-1|TRBJ1-4|NA|few
TGTGCCAGCAGCGACCCCTCCGGGGATGAAAAACTGTTTTTT
CASSDPSGDEKLFF
>TRBV4-2|TRBJ2-3|TRBD1|NA
TGTGCCAGCAGACCGGGACAGGGGTTTGATACGCAGTATTTT
CASRPGQGFDTQYF
>TRBV29-1|TRBJ2-1|TRBD2|NA
TGCAGCTCTGCTGTGGGTTGGGCGGGGGTAAGAAATGAGCAGTTCTTC
CSSAVGWAGVRNEQFF
>TRBV2|TRBJ2-4|NA|NA
TGTGCCAGCAGTCCACAGGGTGACAAAAACATTCAGTACTTC
CASSPQGDKNIQYF
>TRBV7-8|TRBJ2-5|NA|NA
TGTGCCAGCAGCTTAAACCAACTGGGAGAGACCCAGTACTTC
CASSLNQLGETQYF
>TRBV10-3|TRBJ2-5|NA|few
TGTGCCATCAGTGCCAGGACGGAAATAAGGGAGACCCAGTACTTC
CAISARTEIRETQYF
>TRBV20-1|TRBJ2-3|NA|many
TGCAGTGCTAGAGGGGCGGGCACAGATACGCAGTATTTT
CSARGAGTDTQYF
>TRBV27|TRBJ1-6|TRBD1|NA
TGTGCCAGCAGCAAAGACCCGGGACAGGGTTTTTCACCCCTCCACTTT
CASSKDPGQGFSPLHF
>TRBV12-3/TRBV12-4|TRBJ1-2|NA|few
TGTGCCAGCAGTGGGACACGACCTAACTATGGCTACACCTTC
CASSGTRPNYGYTF
>TRBV9|TRBJ2-5|NA|NA
TGTGCCAGCAGCGTAACCATGCATGGGGAGACCCAGTACTTC
CASSVTMHGETQYF
>TRBV4-2|TRBJ2-3|NA|few
TGTGCCAGCAGCCAAGACCTGCGGATTACGCAGTATTTT
CASSQDLRITQYF
>TRBV7-6|TRBJ2-5|NA|few
TGTGCCAGCAGCCCGTCAGGACAGACGGGAGAGACCCAGTACTTC
CASSPSGQTGETQYF
>TRBV7-3|TRBJ2-3|TRBD2|many
TGTGCCAGCAGCTTAATGGGACTAGCGGGGGGCCGACGCACAGATACGCAGTATTTT
CASSLMGLAGGRRTDTQYF
>TRBV7-2|TRBJ1-4|NA|NA
TGTGCCAGCAGCTCGAATAGGGGGAAACTGTTTTTT
CASSSNRGKLFF
>TRBV20-1|TRBJ1-1|NA|few
TGCAGTGCCACGAAGGCGGATGAAGCTTTCTTT
CSATKADEAFF
>TRBV18|TRBJ2-6|NA|few
TGTGCCAGCTCACCACAGGGTACGACATCTGGGGCCAACGTCCTGACTTTC
CASSPQGTTSGANVLTF
>TRBV11-2|TRBJ2-6|NA|few
TGTGCCAGCAGCTTACCCAGGCGGAGCTCTGGGGCCAACGTCCTGACTTTC
CASSLPRRSSGANVLTF
>TRBV10-3|TRBJ2-1|NA|few
TGTGCCATCAGTGAGTCTATAGTCTCGAGCAATGAGCAGTTCTTC
CAISESIVSSNEQFF
>TRBV10-3|TRBJ1-3|NA|few
TGTGCCATCACAGATCCCGGGACATCTGGAAACACCATATATTTT
CAITDPGTSGNTIYF
>TRBV3-1|TRBJ2-2|TRBD2|few
TGTGCCAGCAGCGCCGCCGGCGGGGGGGGAACCGGGGAGCTGTTTTTT
CASSAAGGGGTGELFF
>TRBV7-2|TRBJ2-1|NA|few
TGTGCCAGCAGCTCCGCGCCCAGCTCCTACAATGAGCAGTTCTTC
CASSSAPSSYNEQFF
>TRBV10-3|TRBJ2-1|TRBD2|NA
TGTGCCATCAGCGATGCCGCTGGTAGCGGGGGGGCGAATGAGCAGTTCTTC
CAISDAAGSGGANEQFF
>TRBV3-1|TRBJ1-1|TRBD1|few
TGTGCCAGCAGCCTCACAGGGGAGGTCACTGAAGCTTTCTTT
CASSLTGEVTEAFF
>TRBV3-1|TRBJ2-5|TRBD1|few
TGTGCCAGCAGCCGCCGATTAGGGACAGGGAAAGAGACCCAGTACTTC
CASSRRLGTGKETQYF
>TRBV12-5|TRBJ1-2|TRBD1|NA
TGTGCTATCCTGGACAGGGGCGGCTACACCTTC
CAILDRGGYTF
>TRBV6-1|TRBJ2-1|NA|NA
TGTGCCAGCAGTGAAGGGTACAGAGAGCAGTTCTTC
CASSEGYREQFF
>TRBV7-2|TRBJ2-3|TRBD1|NA
TGTGCCAGCAGGTGGACAGGGAGCACAGATACGCAGTATTTT
CASRWTGSTDTQYF